These 23 T cell receptor beta chains were sequenced from one sample in a study of T cells in Graves' hyperthyroidism and ophthalmopathy. The investigators amplified TCR beta CDR3 regions from RNA transcripts. First-round RT-PCR with HTBI primers amplified the TCR CDR3 region. In TCRdb, the multiplex PCR reads were re-called with MiXCR into one record per CDR3 protein. Seen here are 500,000 to 750,000 distinct CDR3 sequences, 11% to 15% observed once, and the top ten hold about 7%. Sequencing was performed on blood. The receptors were sampled from a woman younger than 30 with Graves' ophthalmopathy.

In this sample, this clonotype turned up a few times. The chain employs TRBV5-1 and TRBJ1-1, with D unresolved. Germline V gene sequence: CDR1 SGHRS, CDR2 YFSETQ. V lost 0 bases to trimming and J lost 7 bases, with 19 bases between them. The CDR3 totals 16 residues. The CDR3 here is CASSLEARRVHDEAFF. The CDR3 DNA reads TGCGCCAGCAGCTTGGAGGCCAGGAGGGTACATGATGAAGCTTTCTTT. The full variable domain, in which reference TRBV5-1 and TRBJ1-1 provide the parts outside the CDR3, is KAGVTQTPRYLIKTRGQQVTLSCSPISGHRSVSWYQQTPGQGLQFLFEYFSETQRNKGNFPGRFSGRQFSNSRSEMNVSTLELGDSALYLCASSLEARRVHDEAFFGQGTRLTVV.

This clonotype was counted only a few times. The chain combines TRBV7-2 with TRBJ1-3; 7 positions agree with TRBD1. The CDR3 spans 17 residues. The V segment lost 1 base and the J segment 0 bases; nucleotides outside the gene matches: 6. The germline gives CDR1 SGHTA, CDR2 FQGNSA. Written as DNA, the CDR3 is TGTGCCAGCAGCTTAGGGGGGACAGCTCTCTCTGGAAACACCATATATTTT. Protein sequence: CASSLGGTALSGNTIYF.

This clonotype was recorded at least ten times. The chain couples TRBV6-1 to TRBJ1-5; weak D call: TRBD1 (6 bases). This CDR3 is 14 amino acids long. V was trimmed by 5 bases and J by 9 bases, leaving 17 bases between them. Germline V gene sequence: CDR1 MNHNS, CDR2 SASEGT. The CDR3 DNA sequence: TGTGCCAGCAGTCAACAAACTCAGGGGTGGCCCCAGCATTTT. This gives the protein CASSQQTQGWPQHF.

This clonotype was observed many times. The V and J genes are TRBV27 and TRBJ2-3, with D uncertain. V gave up 2 bases and J gave up 2 bases, with 5 bases separating them. Germline-derived CDR1 and CDR2 are MNHEY and SMNVEV (reference sequence). The CDR3 extends over 13 amino acids. CDR3 nucleotide sequence: TGTGCCAGCAGTTTAGAATACACAGATACGCAGTATTTT. This encodes CASSLEYTDTQYF.

The sample holds a few counts of this clonotype. The chain links TRBV4-1 to TRBJ2-7, with 10 bases matching TRBD2. Germline assignment: CDR1 MGHRA and CDR2 YSYEKL. CDR3 length: 17 amino acids. V lost 0 bases and J lost 3; bases outside the gene matches: 8. CDR3 protein: CASSQDWVLAGVYEQYF. The CDR3 nucleotides read TGCGCCAGCAGCCAAGATTGGGTCCTAGCGGGAGTCTACGAGCAGTACTTC.

CDR3 nucleotides: TGCAGTGTCCCGACAGGGAGTAACACTGAAGCTTTCTTT. Translation: CSVPTGSNTEAFF. The J gene is TRBJ1-1, the V gene TRBV20-1; 7 nucleotides agree with TRBD1. Germline V gene data show CDR1 as DFQATT and CDR2 as SNEGSKA (reference sequence). Trimming cost V 7 bases and J 2 bases; bases outside gene matches: 7. The CDR3 totals 13 residues.

This clonotype was seen ten or more times. The genes are TRBV19 and TRBJ1-1; TRBD1 might be the D (6 bases). Trimming left V 2 bases short and J 0 bases short, with 10 bases between. CDR1 and CDR2 from the germline V gene are LNHDA and SQIVND (reference sequence). This CDR3 comprises 15 residues. The CDR3 region is CASSISGQMNTEAFF. Written as DNA, the CDR3 is TGTGCCAGTAGTATAAGCGGACAGATGAACACTGAAGCTTTCTTT. Filled out from reference TRBV19 and TRBJ1-1, the complete variable domain reads DGGITQSPKYLFRKEGQNVTLSCEQNLNHDAMYWYRQDPGQGLRLIYYSQIVNDFQKGDIAEGYSVSREKKESFPLTVTSAQKNPTAFYLCASSISGQMNTEAFFGQGTRLTVV.

As to this clonotype: This may come from a read error, since a much larger clone is one base off. The chain joins TRBV7-3 to TRBJ1-1; TRBD1 aligns across 9 bases. The CDR3 runs to 15 residues. Trimming removed 6 bases from V and 1 base from J; junction bases left unmatched: 6. Germline values: CDR1 SGHTA, CDR2 FQGTGA. The CDR3 nucleotides are TGTGCCAGCAGTGTTGGACAGGGGTGGAACACTGAAGCTTTCTTT. Translating gives CASSVGQGWNTEAFF.

As to this clonotype: One end of the junction is discordant with germline, which a read error may explain. The rearrangement links TRBV29-1 to TRBJ2-5, with 8 bases fitting TRBD1. The CDR3 runs 14 residues. Germline V gives CDR1 SQVTM, CDR2 ANQGSEA. Here the CDR3 reads CRVARGQGQETQYF. The DNA of the CDR3 is TGCAGGGTTGCCAGGGGGCAGGGCCAAGAGACCCAGTACTTC.

This clonotype appeared many times. This chain links TRBV18 with TRBJ2-5; D is tentatively TRBD1 or TRBD2 (5 bases each). The V gene's germline CDR1 is KGHSH and CDR2 LQKENI. The ends were cut back, 3 bases at V and 5 bases at J, with 10 bases in the middle. The length of the CDR3 is 13 residues. The CDR3 here is CASSPEGMETQYF. CDR3 nucleotides: TGTGCCAGCTCACCCGAGGGGATGGAGACCCAGTACTTC.

At least ten counts were recorded for this clonotype. The V gene is TRBV6-1, the J gene TRBJ2-7; D is perhaps TRBD1 (7 bases). The germline gives CDR1 MNHNS, CDR2 SASEGT. Trimming left V 4 bases short and J 5 bases short, with 12 bases between. This CDR3 comprises 13 residues. CDR3 in amino acids: CASSGRGQNEQYF. The CDR3 DNA is TGTGCCAGCAGTGGGAGGGGGCAGAACGAGCAGTACTTC.

In its sample, this clonotype was seen many times. The chain couples TRBV6-1 to TRBJ1-2; maybe TRBD1 (5 bases). Germline CDR1 and CDR2: MNHNS and SASEGT. The CDR3 spans 16 residues. V was shortened by 5 bases and J by 5 bases, with 21 bases between the two germline ends. The CDR3: CASSSQDWHRSYGYTF. In DNA, the CDR3 is TGTGCCAGCAGTTCACAGGACTGGCATAGGAGTTATGGCTACACCTTC.

This chain joins TRBV7-9 and TRBJ2-5, with 11 bases aligning to TRBD1. The CDR3 covers 16 residues. With V trimmed by 5 bases and J by 5 bases, 10 bases remained unmatched. Germline CDR1 is SEHNR and CDR2 is FQNEAQ (reference sequence). The DNA for the CDR3 is TGTGCCAGCAGCCCACCCGGACAGGGGGCGCAGGAGACCCAGTACTTC. Residues: CASSPPGQGAQETQYF.

This clonotype occurred many times. The CDR3 protein is CASSLWGQGHQPQHF. The DNA for the CDR3 is TGTGCCAGCAGTCTATGGGGACAGGGCCATCAGCCCCAGCATTTT. The gene calls are TRBV2 and TRBJ1-5; the match to TRBD1 covers 9 bases. This CDR3 region has 15 residues. Germline CDR1 and CDR2: SNHLY and FYNNEI. The junction had 7 bases not matched to a gene; V was cut back by 5 bases and J by 5 bases.

This clonotype appeared many times. The rearrangement uses TRBV29-1 and TRBJ2-7; D remains ambiguous. V lost 0 bases and J lost 6, with 12 bases in between. Germline loops: CDR1 SQVTM, CDR2 ANQGSEA. The CDR3 is 13 amino acids. The CDR3 DNA follows: TGCAGCGTTGAAGATCGATTATCGTTCGAGCAGTACTTC. Protein: CSVEDRLSFEQYF.

This clonotype was counted between two and nine times. V and J are TRBV6-2 or TRBV6-3 and TRBJ2-7; D ambiguous. This CDR3 spans 12 amino acids. Germline values: CDR1 MNHEY, CDR2 SVGEGT. V lost 6 bases and J 2 bases, leaving 8 bases between the germline ends. This CDR3 is CASRLHTYEQYF. CDR3 coding DNA: TGTGCCAGCAGGCTTCATACCTACGAGCAGTACTTC.

The rearrangement links TRBV15 to TRBJ2-3; D gene uncertain. Trimming stripped 8 bases from V and 2 bases from J, with 17 bases between. CDR1 is LNHNV, CDR2 YYDKDF, per germline (reference sequence). The CDR3 contains 15 residues. In DNA, the CDR3 is TGTGCCACCCGTCGTAAGGGTCCCTTCACAGATACGCAGTATTTT. Protein: CATRRKGPFTDTQYF. The entire variable domain, with the rest obtained from reference TRBV15 and TRBJ2-3, is as follows: DAMVIQNPRYQVTQFGKPVTLSCSQTLNHNVMYWYQQKSSQAPKLLFHYYDKDFNNEADTPDNFQSRRPNTSFCFLDIRSPGLGDTAMYLCATRRKGPFTDTQYFGPGTRLTVL.

This clonotype was observed at least ten times. The rearrangement uses TRBV9 and TRBJ1-1, with TRBD1 matching 8 bases. In germline, CDR1 is SGDLS, CDR2 YYNGEE. Unmatched junction bases numbered 12, after V lost 5 bases and J lost 6 bases. This CDR3 comprises 15 residues. CDR3 residues: CASSDVDRDRSEAFF. CDR3 sequence (DNA): TGTGCCAGCAGTGACGTGGACAGGGATCGTTCTGAAGCTTTCTTT.

The chain combines TRBV7-2 with TRBJ1-2, with 7 bases lining up with TRBD1. V lost 8 bases, J lost 12 bases, and 12 bases stayed unmatched. The germline gives CDR1 SGHTA, CDR2 FQGNSA. The CDR3 has 12 residues. The CDR3: CASGPPGQSHTF. The CDR3 nucleotides are TGTGCCAGCGGCCCACCGGGACAGTCTCACACCTTC. The whole variable domain, remainder taken from reference TRBV7-2 and TRBJ1-2, is GAGVSQSPSNKVTEKGKDVELRCDPISGHTALYWYRQSLGQGLEFLIYFQGNSAPDKSGLPSDRFSAERTGGSVSTLTIQRTQQEDSAVYLCASGPPGQSHTFGSGTRLTVV.

This sequence joins TRBV9 and TRBJ2-1; TRBD2 agrees at 9 bases. The germline V gene has CDR1 SGDLS and CDR2 YYNGEE. The CDR3 totals 14 residues. V gave up 0 bases and J gave up 9 bases; unmatched junction bases: 4. DNA for the CDR3: TGTGCCAGCAGCGTAGGCGGGAGGGAGGGTGAGCAGTTCTTC. Translated, it gives CASSVGGREGEQFF.

This clonotype was observed many times. The genes are TRBV29-1 and TRBJ2-1, with D possibly being TRBD2 (6 bases). The V gene's germline CDR1 is SQVTM and CDR2 ANQGSEA. This CDR3 comprises 15 residues. V lost 6 bases and J lost 2, with 17 bases in between. The CDR3 bases are TGCAGCGTCAGGGACTCGTTCCGAACCTACAATGAGCAGTTCTTC. It translates to CSVRDSFRTYNEQFF.

This clonotype was counted at least ten times. The gene calls are TRBV28 and TRBJ2-7; no firm D call. Between the trimmed V and J ends, which lost 5 bases and 0 bases, there was a span of 11 bases. The CDR3 loop spans 14 amino acids. Germline CDR1 is MDHEN and CDR2 is SYDVKM. In DNA form, the CDR3 reads TGTGCCAGCAGTACCCCAAGAAGCTCCTACGAGCAGTACTTC. Translation: CASSTPRSSYEQYF.

This clonotype showed up many times. The chain combines TRBV30 with TRBJ1-2; tentative D call: TRBD1 (6 bases). V dropped 5 bases and J dropped 2 bases, with 15 bases sitting between them. CDR1 and CDR2 (germline): GTSNPN, SVGIG (reference sequence). The CDR3 runs to 14 residues. CDR3 bases: TGTGCCTGGCTGGGGGCAGGGGCCAACTATGGCTACACCTTC. Translation gives CAWLGAGANYGYTF.